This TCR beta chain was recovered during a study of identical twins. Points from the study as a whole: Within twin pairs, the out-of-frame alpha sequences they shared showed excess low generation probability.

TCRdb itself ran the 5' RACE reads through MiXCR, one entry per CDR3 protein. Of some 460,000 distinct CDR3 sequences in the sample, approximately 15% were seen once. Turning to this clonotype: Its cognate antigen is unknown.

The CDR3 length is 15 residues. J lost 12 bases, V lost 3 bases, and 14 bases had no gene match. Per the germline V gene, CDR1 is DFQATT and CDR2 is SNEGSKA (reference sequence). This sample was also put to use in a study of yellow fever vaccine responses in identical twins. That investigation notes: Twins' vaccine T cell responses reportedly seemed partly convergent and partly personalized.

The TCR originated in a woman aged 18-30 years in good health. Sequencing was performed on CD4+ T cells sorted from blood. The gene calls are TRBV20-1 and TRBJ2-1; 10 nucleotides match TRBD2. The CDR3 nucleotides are TGCAGTGCTAGGGGACCTAGCGGGAGCAGGGTTGCGCAGTTCTTC. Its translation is CSARGPSGSRVAQFF.